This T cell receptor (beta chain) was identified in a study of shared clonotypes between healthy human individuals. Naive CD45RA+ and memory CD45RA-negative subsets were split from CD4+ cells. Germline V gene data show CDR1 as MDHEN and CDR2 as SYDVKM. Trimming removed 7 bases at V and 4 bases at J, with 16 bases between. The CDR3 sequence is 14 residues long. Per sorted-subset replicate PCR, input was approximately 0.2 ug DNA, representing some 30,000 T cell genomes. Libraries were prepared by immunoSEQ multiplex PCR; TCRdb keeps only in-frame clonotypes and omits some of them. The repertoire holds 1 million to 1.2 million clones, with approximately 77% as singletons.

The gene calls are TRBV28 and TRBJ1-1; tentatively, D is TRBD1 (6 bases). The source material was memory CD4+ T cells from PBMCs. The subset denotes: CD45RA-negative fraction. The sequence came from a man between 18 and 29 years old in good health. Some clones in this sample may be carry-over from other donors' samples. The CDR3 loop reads CASILSRGFTEAFF. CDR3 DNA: TGTGCCAGCATTCTTTCCAGGGGCTTCACTGAAGCTTTCTTT. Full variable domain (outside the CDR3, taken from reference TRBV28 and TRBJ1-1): DVKVTQSSRYLVKRTGEKVFLECVQDMDHENMFWYRQDPGLGLRLIYFSYDVKMKEKGDIPEGYSVSREKKERFSLILESASTNQTSMYLCASILSRGFTEAFFGQGTRLTVV.